This T cell receptor (beta chain) appears in the sequencing data of a study of blood T cell repertoires in COVID-19. This table comes from immunoSEQ multiplex PCR, and its TCRdb copy is limited to in-frame clones, with some not included. Among under 200,000 clones listed, around three quarters were seen once. The germline V gene has CDR1 SGDLS and CDR2 YYNGEE. The CDR3 extends over 13 amino acids. Trimming removed 3 bases from V and 5 bases from J; junction bases left unmatched: 0. This clonotype was sampled from a man in his 70s with active or convalescent COVID-19. Sequencing was carried out using peripheral blood. This chain links TRBV9 with TRBJ2-1; 9 nucleotides align to TRBD2. CDR3 protein: CASSERGDNEQFF. The CDR3 coding sequence is TGTGCCAGCAGCGAGCGGGGGGACAATGAGCAGTTCTTC.